The table lists the clone carrying this T cell receptor beta chain with a few counts. CDR1 and CDR2 from the germline V gene are SGDLS and YYNGEE. This CDR3 is built from 17 residues. V lost 3 bases and J lost 2, with 15 bases in between. This entry belongs to a study of human T cells and chemical hapten exposure. About the research overall: Per-sample TCR yield variability stemmed mainly from small pooled library volume differences.

Time point denoted: patch test 1, 2 weeks after DPC sensitization. Treatment indicated: therapeutic diphenylcyclopropenone sensitization with weekly scalp DPC. Original processing methods: From about 20,000 to 690,000 TCRs were found per sample, with a median of approximately 92,000. TCRdb re-called the RACE reads with MiXCR, one entry per CDR3 protein. The V and J calls here are based on TCRdb, not the publication. Of around 110,000 distinct CDR3 sequences in the sample, 9.5% to 13% were seen once. The TCR comes from a woman in her forties or fifties with alopecia areata. Some clones in this sample may be carry-over from other donors' samples. The specimen comprised whole blood, sampled in connection with sensitization to the hapten diphenylcyclopropenone (DPC). V usage is TRBV9 and J usage is TRBJ2-6; perhaps TRBD1 as D (6 bases). CDR3 bases: TGTGCCAGCAGCGCGGCTGGACAGTCCCCTGGGGCCAACGTCCTGACTTTC. It yields the protein CASSAAGQSPGANVLTF. Full variable domain (missing parts from reference TRBV9 and TRBJ2-6): DSGVTQTPKHLITATGQRVTLRCSPRSGDLSVYWYQQSLDQGLQFLIQYYNGEERAKGNILERFSAQQFPDLHSELNLSSLELGDSALYFCASSAAGQSPGANVLTFGAGSRLTVL.